Below, 8 T cell receptor beta chains from the same sample are listed, as sequenced in a study of blood T cell repertoires in COVID-19 (dated by TCRdb to 2018 to 2020). The library relied on the immunoSEQ multiplex PCR assay. TCRdb retrieved this table from immuneACCESS and kept in-frame rearrangements only. Not all clones are present; in checked studies, unresolved V genes account for under half, and no reason is known for the remainder. Here the sample has approximately 300,000 clones; 75% to 90% occur a single time. 2% to 2.5% of the sample comes from the top ten. What was sequenced was peripheral blood. These receptors all come from a woman aged 50 to 60 who had recovered from COVID-19.

The gene calls are TRBV5-6 and TRBJ1-5; 8 bases are a match to TRBD1. V trimming: 4 bases; J trimming: 0 bases; junction bases outside the gene matches: 6. The CDR3 is 16 residues long. Germline lookup yields CDR1 SGHDT and CDR2 YYEEEE. The CDR3 DNA follows: TGTGCCAGCAGCATTCGGACAGGGTATAGCAATCAGCCCCAGCATTTT. Its translation: CASSIRTGYSNQPQHF.

This clone was observed a single time. The sample contains more than one DNA sequence encoding this CDR3. The chain uses TRBV6-5 and TRBJ1-1; no clear D gene. Per germline, CDR1 MNHEY and CDR2 SVGAGI. This CDR3 region has 13 residues. V dropped 0 bases and J dropped 5 bases, with 7 bases sitting between them. The CDR3 region has the DNA TGTGCCAGCAGTTACTCGACGGGGACTGAAGCTTTCTTT. This translates into CASSYSTGTEAFF.

This chain links TRBV6-5 with TRBJ2-2, with D uncertain. Germline V gene lookup returns CDR1 MNHEY and CDR2 SVGAGI. V gave up 6 bases and J gave up 0 bases, with 8 bases separating them. The CDR3 loop spans 14 amino acids. The chain's CDR3 is CASSALANTGELFF. In DNA form, the CDR3 reads TGTGCCAGCAGCGCCCTAGCGAACACCGGGGAGCTGTTTTTT.

The rearrangement joins TRBV5-6 to TRBJ2-7; D might be TRBD2 (6 bases). The germline V and J ends were trimmed by 2 bases and 1 base, with 19 bases remaining between them. CDR3 length: 17 residues. Germline lookup yields CDR1 SGHDT and CDR2 YYEEEE. The CDR3 sequence: CASSLYSMLGGSYEQYF. Written as DNA, the CDR3 is TGTGCCAGCAGCTTATACTCAATGCTCGGAGGGTCCTACGAGCAGTACTTC.

The CDR3 is CASSTSGGAVDTQYF. The CDR3 DNA follows: TGTGCCAGCAGCACGAGCGGGGGGGCCGTAGATACGCAGTATTTT. The chain employs TRBV7-2 and TRBJ2-3; 10 bases map to TRBD2. The CDR3 length is 15 residues. The V segment lost 5 bases and the J segment 5 bases; nucleotides outside the gene matches: 7. Germline lookup yields CDR1 SGHTA and CDR2 FQGNSA.

V is TRBV19 and J is TRBJ1-1; 7 bases line up with TRBD1. The V and J ends lost 1 base and 12 bases, in that order; junction bases with no gene match: 11. From germline, CDR1 is LNHDA and CDR2 SQIVND (reference sequence). This CDR3 is 14 amino acids long. Here the CDR3 reads CASSIARTGGSTFF. DNA for the CDR3: TGTGCCAGTAGTATAGCCCGGACAGGCGGTTCAACTTTCTTT.

The V call is TRBV28, the J call TRBJ1-1, with D tentatively TRBD1 (5 bases). This CDR3 has 17 residues. Between the trimmed V and J ends, which lost 1 base and 1 base, there was a span of 16 bases. Germline CDR1 MDHEN, CDR2 SYDVKM. DNA of the CDR3: TGTGCCAGCAGTTTATTAGGGTGGGGGGGACGGAACACTGAAGCTTTCTTT. Amino acid sequence: CASSLLGWGGRNTEAFF.

The V and J genes are TRBV7-9 and TRBJ1-4, with TRBD1 identical over 10 bases. The CDR3 has 14 amino acids. The J segment lost 6 bases and the V segment lost 5 bases, leaving 3 bases of the junction unmatched. Looked up from germline, CDR1 is SEHNR and CDR2 is FQNEAQ (reference sequence). The CDR3 bases are TGTGCCAGCAGCCCCGGGACAGGGGATGAAAAACTGTTTTTT. It encodes CASSPGTGDEKLFF. Full variable domain (rest looked up from reference TRBV7-9 and TRBJ1-4): DTGVSQNPRHKITKRGQNVTFRCDPISEHNRLYWYRQTLGQGPEFLTYFQNEAQLEKSRLLSDRFSAERPKGSFSTLEIQRTEQGDSAMYLCASSPGTGDEKLFFGSGTQLSVL.